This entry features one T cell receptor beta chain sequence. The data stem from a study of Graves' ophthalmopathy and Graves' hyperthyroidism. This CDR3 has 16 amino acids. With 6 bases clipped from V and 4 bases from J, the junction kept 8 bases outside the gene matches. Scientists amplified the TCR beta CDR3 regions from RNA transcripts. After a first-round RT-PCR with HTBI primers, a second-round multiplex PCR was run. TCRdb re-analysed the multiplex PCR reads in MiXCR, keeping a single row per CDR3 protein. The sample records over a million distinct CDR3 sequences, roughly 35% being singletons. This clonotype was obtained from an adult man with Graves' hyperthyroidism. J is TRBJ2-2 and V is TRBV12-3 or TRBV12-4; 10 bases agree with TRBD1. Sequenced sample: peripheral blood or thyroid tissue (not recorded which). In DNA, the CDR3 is TGTGCCAGCAGGCGGGGACAGGGGATGGGCACCGGGGAGCTGTTTTTT. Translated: CASRRGQGMGTGELFF.